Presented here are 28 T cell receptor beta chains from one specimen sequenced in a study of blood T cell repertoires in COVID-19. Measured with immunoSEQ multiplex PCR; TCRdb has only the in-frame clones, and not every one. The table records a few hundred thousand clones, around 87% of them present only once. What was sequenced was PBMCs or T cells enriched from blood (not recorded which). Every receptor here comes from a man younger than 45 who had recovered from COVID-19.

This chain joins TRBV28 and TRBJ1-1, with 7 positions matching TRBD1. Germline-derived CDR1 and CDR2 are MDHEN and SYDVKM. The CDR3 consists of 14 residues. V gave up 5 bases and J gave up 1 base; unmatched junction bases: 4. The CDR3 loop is CASSTRDRNTEAFF. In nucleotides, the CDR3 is TGTGCCAGCAGTACCCGGGACAGGAACACTGAAGCTTTCTTT.

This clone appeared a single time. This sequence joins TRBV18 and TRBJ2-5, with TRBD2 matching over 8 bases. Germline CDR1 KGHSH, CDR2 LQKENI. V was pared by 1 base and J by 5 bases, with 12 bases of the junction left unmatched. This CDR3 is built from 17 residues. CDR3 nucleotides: TGTGCCAGCTCACCACAGCGGGGGCAACATCTCGGGGAGACCCAGTACTTC. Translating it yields CASSPQRGQHLGETQYF.

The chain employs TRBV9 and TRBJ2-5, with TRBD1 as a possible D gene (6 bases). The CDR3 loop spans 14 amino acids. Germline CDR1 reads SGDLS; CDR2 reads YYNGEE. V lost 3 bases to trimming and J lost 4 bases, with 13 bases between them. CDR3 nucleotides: TGTGCCAGCAGCGCTGACAGGTCCGGAGAGACCCAGTACTTC. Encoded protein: CASSADRSGETQYF. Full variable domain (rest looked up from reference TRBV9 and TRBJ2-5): DSGVTQTPKHLITATGQRVTLRCSPRSGDLSVYWYQQSLDQGLQFLIQYYNGEERAKGNILERFSAQQFPDLHSELNLSSLELGDSALYFCASSADRSGETQYFGPGTRLLVL.

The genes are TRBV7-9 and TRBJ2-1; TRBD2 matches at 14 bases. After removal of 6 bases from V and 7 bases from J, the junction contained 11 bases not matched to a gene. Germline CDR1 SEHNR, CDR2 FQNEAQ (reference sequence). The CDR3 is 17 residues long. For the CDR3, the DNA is TGTGCCAGCAGTTCCTTGACTAGCGGGGGGGCCGATAATGAGCAGTTCTTC. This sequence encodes CASSSLTSGGADNEQFF. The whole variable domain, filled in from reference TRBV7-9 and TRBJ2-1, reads DTGVSQNPRHKITKRGQNVTFRCDPISEHNRLYWYRQTLGQGPEFLTYFQNEAQLEKSRLLSDRFSAERPKGSFSTLEIQRTEQGDSAMYLCASSSLTSGGADNEQFFGPGTRLTVL.

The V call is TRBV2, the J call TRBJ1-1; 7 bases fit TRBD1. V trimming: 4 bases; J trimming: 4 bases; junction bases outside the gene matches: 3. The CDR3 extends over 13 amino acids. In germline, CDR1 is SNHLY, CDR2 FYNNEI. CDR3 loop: CASSVAGGTEAFF. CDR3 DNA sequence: TGTGCCAGCAGTGTGGCAGGGGGCACTGAAGCTTTCTTT.

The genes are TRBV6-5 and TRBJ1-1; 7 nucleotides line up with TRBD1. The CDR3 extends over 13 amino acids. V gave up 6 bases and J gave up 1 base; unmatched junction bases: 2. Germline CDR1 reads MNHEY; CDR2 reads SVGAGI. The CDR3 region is CASRDRRNTEAFF. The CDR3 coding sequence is TGTGCCAGCAGGGACAGGAGGAACACTGAAGCTTTCTTT.

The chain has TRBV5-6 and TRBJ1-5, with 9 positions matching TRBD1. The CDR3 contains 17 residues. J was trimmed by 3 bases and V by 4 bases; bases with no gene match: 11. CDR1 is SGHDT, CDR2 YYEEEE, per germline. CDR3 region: CASSMGQGSRVNQPQHF. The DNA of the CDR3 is TGTGCCAGCAGCATGGGACAGGGAAGCCGAGTCAATCAGCCCCAGCATTTT.

The CDR3 sequence: CATSRDKQGVNEKLFF. The CDR3 nucleotides are TGTGCCACCAGCAGAGATAAACAGGGAGTGAATGAAAAACTGTTTTTT. The chain has TRBV15 and TRBJ1-4; a weak D match, TRBD1 (6 bases). The CDR3 consists of 16 residues. Germline V CDR1 and CDR2: LNHNV, YYDKDF (reference sequence). The V gene lost 0 bases and the J gene lost 5 bases, with 13 bases spanning the gap.

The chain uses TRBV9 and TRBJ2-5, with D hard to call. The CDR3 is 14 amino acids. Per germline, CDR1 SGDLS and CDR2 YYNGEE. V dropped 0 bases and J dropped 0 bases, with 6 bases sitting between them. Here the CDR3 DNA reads TGTGCCAGCAGCGTAGGGGCTCACCAAGAGACCCAGTACTTC. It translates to CASSVGAHQETQYF.

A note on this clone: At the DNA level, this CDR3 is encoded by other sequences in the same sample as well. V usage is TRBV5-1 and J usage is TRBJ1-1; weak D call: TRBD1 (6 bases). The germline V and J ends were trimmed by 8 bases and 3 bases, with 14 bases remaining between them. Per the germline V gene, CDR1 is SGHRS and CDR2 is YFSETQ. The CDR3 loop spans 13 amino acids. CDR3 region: CASRRQEDTEAFF. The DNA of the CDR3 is TGCGCCAGTCGGCGACAGGAGGACACTGAAGCTTTCTTT.

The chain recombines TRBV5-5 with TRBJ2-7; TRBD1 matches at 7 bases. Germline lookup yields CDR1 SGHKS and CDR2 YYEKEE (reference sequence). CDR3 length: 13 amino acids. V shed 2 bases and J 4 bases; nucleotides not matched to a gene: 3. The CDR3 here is CASSFQTGYEQYF. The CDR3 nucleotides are TGTGCCAGCAGCTTTCAGACAGGGTACGAGCAGTACTTC.

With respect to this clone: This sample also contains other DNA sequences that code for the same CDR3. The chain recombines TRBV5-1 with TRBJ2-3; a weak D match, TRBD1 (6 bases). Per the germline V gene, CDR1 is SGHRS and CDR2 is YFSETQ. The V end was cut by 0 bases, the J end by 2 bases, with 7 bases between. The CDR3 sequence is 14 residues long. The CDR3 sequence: CASSLGQDTDTQYF. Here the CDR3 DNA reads TGCGCCAGCAGCTTGGGACAGGACACAGATACGCAGTATTTT.

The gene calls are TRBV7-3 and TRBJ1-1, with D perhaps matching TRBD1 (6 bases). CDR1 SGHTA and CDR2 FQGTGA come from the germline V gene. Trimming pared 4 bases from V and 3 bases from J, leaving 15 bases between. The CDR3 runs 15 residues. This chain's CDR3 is CASSSSQGRHTEAFF. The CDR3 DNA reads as TGTGCCAGCAGCTCATCACAGGGACGGCACACTGAAGCTTTCTTT.

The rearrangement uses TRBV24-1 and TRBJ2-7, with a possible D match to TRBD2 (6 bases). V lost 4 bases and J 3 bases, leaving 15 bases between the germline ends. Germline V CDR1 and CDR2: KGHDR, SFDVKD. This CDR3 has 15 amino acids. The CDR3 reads CATSDPRRGFYEQYF. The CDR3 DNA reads TGTGCCACCAGTGACCCGCGACGGGGGTTCTACGAGCAGTACTTC.

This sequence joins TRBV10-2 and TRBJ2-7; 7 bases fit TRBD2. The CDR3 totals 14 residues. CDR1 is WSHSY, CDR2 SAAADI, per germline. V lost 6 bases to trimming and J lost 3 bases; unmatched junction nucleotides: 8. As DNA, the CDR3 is TGCGCCAGCAGGGGGGGGACTCAATTCTACGAGCAGTACTTC. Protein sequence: CASRGGTQFYEQYF.

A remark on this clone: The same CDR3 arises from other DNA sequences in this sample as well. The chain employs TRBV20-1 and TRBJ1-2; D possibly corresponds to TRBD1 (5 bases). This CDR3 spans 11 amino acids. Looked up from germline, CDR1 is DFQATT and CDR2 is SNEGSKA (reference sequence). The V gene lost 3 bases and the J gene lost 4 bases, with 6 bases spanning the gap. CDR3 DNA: TGCAGTGCTAGTGACAGCTATGGCTACACCTTC. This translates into CSASDSYGYTF.

The CDR3 DNA reads as TGTGCCAGTAGTATTTCGGACATTAGCAATCAGCCCCAGCATTTT. This sequence encodes CASSISDISNQPQHF. The chain employs TRBV19 and TRBJ1-5, with TRBD1 as a possible D gene (5 bases). Trimming took off 3 bases at V and 0 bases at J, with 9 bases between the two ends. CDR1 LNHDA and CDR2 SQIVND come from the germline V gene (reference sequence). The CDR3 length is 15 residues. The full variable domain, with the rest looked up from reference TRBV19 and TRBJ1-5, is DGGITQSPKYLFRKEGQNVTLSCEQNLNHDAMYWYRQDPGQGLRLIYYSQIVNDFQKGDIAEGYSVSREKKESFPLTVTSAQKNPTAFYLCASSISDISNQPQHFGDGTRLSIL.

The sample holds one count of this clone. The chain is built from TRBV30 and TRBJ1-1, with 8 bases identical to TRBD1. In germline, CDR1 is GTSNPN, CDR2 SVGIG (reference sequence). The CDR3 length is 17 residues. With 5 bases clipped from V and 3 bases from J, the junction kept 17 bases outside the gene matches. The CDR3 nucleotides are TGTGCCTGGGACAGGGGCTTTGACTGGAATGGGGACACTGAAGCTTTCTTT. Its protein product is CAWDRGFDWNGDTEAFF.

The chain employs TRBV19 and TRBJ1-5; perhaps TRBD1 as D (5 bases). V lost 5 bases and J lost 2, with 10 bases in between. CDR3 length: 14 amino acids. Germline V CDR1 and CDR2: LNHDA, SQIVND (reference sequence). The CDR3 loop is CASSSGLGNQPQHF. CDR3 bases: TGTGCCAGTAGTTCAGGGTTGGGCAATCAGCCCCAGCATTTT. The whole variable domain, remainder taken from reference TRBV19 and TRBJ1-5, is DGGITQSPKYLFRKEGQNVTLSCEQNLNHDAMYWYRQDPGQGLRLIYYSQIVNDFQKGDIAEGYSVSREKKESFPLTVTSAQKNPTAFYLCASSSGLGNQPQHFGDGTRLSIL.

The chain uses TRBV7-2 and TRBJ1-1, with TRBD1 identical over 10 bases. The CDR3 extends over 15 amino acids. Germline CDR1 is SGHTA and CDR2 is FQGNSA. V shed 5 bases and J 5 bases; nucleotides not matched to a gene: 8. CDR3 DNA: TGTGCCAGCAGCACTCGACAGGGGGCGCAAACTGAAGCTTTCTTT. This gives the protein CASSTRQGAQTEAFF.

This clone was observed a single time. This chain's CDR3 is CASSLVVAPETQYF. Written as DNA, the CDR3 is TGTGCCAGCAGCTTAGTAGTAGCCCCAGAGACCCAGTACTTC. This sequence joins TRBV11-2 and TRBJ2-5, with D unclear. V lost 1 base and J 4 bases, leaving 10 bases between the germline ends. Germline V gene lookup returns CDR1 SGHAT and CDR2 FQNNGV. The CDR3 contains 14 residues. The whole variable domain, filled in from reference TRBV11-2 and TRBJ2-5, reads EAGVAQSPRYKIIEKRQSVAFWCNPISGHATLYWYQQILGQGPKLLIQFQNNGVVDDSQLPKDRFSAERLKGVDSTLKIQPAKLEDSAVYLCASSLVVAPETQYFGPGTRLLVL.

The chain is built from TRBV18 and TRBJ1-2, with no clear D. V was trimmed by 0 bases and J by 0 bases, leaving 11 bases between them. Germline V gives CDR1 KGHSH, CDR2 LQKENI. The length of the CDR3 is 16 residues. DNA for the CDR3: TGTGCCAGCTCACCACCAGGAGGAACCCCTAACTATGGCTACACCTTC. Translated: CASSPPGGTPNYGYTF. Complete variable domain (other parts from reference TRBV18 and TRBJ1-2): NAGVMQNPRHLVRRRGQEARLRCSPMKGHSHVYWYRQLPEEGLKFMVYLQKENIIDESGMPKERFSAEFPKEGPSILRIQQVVRGDSAAYFCASSPPGGTPNYGYTFGSGTRLTVV.

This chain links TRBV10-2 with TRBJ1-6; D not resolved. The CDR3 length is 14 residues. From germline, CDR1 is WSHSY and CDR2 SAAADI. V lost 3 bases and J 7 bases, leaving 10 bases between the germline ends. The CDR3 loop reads CASSDLGANSPLHF. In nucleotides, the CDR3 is TGCGCCAGCAGTGATCTGGGCGCGAATTCACCCCTCCACTTT.

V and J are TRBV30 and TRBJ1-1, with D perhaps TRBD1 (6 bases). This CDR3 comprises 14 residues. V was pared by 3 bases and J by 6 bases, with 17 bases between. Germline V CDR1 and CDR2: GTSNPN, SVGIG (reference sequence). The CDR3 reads CAWSSYTGLAEAFF. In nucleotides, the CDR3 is TGTGCCTGGAGCTCCTACACAGGGCTGGCTGAAGCTTTCTTT.

CDR3 sequence reads: CAISDGGGTDYGYTF. As DNA, the CDR3 is TGTGCCATCAGTGACGGAGGGGGCACGGACTATGGCTACACCTTC. The chain has TRBV10-3 and TRBJ1-2, with 7 bases identical to TRBD1. Germline CDR1 is ENHRY and CDR2 is SYGVKD. This CDR3 is 15 amino acids long. V lost 3 bases, J lost 3 bases, and 7 bases stayed unmatched.

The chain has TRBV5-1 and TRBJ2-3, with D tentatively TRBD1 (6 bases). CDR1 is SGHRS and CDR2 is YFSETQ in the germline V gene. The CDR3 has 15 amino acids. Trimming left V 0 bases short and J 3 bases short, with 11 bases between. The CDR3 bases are TGCGCCAGCAGCTTGGTGGGGGCGCGAACAGATACGCAGTATTTT. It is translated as CASSLVGARTDTQYF.

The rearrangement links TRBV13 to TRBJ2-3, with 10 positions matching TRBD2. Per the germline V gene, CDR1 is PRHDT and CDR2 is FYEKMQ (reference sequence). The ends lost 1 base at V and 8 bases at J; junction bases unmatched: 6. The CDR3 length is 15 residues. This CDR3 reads CASSLESGGEGTQYF. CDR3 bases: TGTGCCAGCAGCTTAGAAAGCGGGGGGGAAGGTACGCAGTATTTT.

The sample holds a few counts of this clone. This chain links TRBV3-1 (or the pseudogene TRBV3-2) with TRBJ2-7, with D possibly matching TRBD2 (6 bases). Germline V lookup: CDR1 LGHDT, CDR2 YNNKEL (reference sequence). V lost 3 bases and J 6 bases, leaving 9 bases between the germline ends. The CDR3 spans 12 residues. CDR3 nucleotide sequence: TGTGCCAGCAGCCAGCGGGACGCCGAGCAGTACTTC. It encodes CASSQRDAEQYF.